The 4 T cell receptor beta chains below were found in one sample sequenced in a study of blood T cell repertoires in COVID-19. Measured with immunoSEQ multiplex PCR; TCRdb has only the in-frame clones, and not every one. This sample yields 200,000 to 250,000 clones, of which roughly 76% are seen a single time; roughly 8% belongs to the top ten. The sequenced material came from peripheral blood. The receptors come from an elderly woman with COVID-19, enrolled during active disease.

The table lists this clone with a few counts. The chain links TRBV28 to TRBJ2-5; the match to TRBD2 covers 10 bases. V lost 2 bases and J lost 2; bases outside the gene matches: 5. This CDR3 is 16 amino acids long. The germline gives CDR1 MDHEN, CDR2 SYDVKM. CDR3 sequence (DNA): TGTGCCAGCAGTTTAAGCCTAGCGGGAGCGCAAGAGACCCAGTACTTC. Translated, it gives CASSLSLAGAQETQYF.

This clone was observed a few times. V gene TRBV6-5 combines with J gene TRBJ1-1; D ambiguous. CDR1 MNHEY and CDR2 SVGAGI come from the germline V gene. V gave up 4 bases and J gave up 1 base, with 13 bases separating them. This CDR3 region has 15 residues. CDR3 DNA: TGTGCCAGCAGTTCGTCTGGACGGGGGAACACTGAAGCTTTCTTT. Protein product: CASSSSGRGNTEAFF.

V and J are TRBV19 and TRBJ2-6; 8 positions match TRBD1. The CDR3 runs to 18 residues. CDR1 and CDR2 (germline): LNHDA, SQIVND (reference sequence). J gave up 0 bases and V 6 bases, and 10 bases lay outside the gene matches. CDR3: CASSDVGTGLSGANVLTF. CDR3 nucleotides: TGTGCCAGTAGCGACGTCGGGACAGGACTCTCTGGGGCCAACGTCCTGACTTTC.

V is TRBV6-5 and J is TRBJ2-3, with TRBD2 as a possible D gene (6 bases). From germline, CDR1 is MNHEY and CDR2 SVGAGI. Trimming pared 4 bases from V and 1 base from J, leaving 9 bases between. The CDR3 extends over 14 amino acids. The CDR3 loop reads CASSWGLRTDTQYF. The CDR3 bases are TGTGCCAGCAGTTGGGGACTTCGCACAGATACGCAGTATTTT.